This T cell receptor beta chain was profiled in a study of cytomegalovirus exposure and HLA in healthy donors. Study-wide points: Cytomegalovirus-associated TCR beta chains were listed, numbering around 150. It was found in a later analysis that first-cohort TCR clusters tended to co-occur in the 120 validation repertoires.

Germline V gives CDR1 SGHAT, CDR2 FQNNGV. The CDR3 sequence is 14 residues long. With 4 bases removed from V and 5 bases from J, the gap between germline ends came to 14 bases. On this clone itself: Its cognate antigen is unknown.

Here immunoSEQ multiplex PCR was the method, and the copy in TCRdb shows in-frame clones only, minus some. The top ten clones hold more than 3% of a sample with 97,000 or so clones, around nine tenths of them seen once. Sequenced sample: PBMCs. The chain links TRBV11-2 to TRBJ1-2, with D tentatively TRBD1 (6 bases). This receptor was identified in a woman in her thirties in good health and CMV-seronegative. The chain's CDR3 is CASSYLRTAYGYTF. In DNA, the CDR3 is TGTGCCAGCAGCTACCTGAGGACAGCGTATGGCTACACCTTC.